What follows are 24 T cell receptor beta chains derived from one specimen sequenced in a study of shared clonotypes between healthy human individuals. Method: immunoSEQ multiplex PCR; TCRdb's copy keeps in-frame clones and lacks some. The repertoire holds 650,000 to 800,000 clones, with about 91% as singletons. CD8 cells classed as naive were CD45RO-negative and positively selected for CCR7, excluding terminally differentiated effector memory CD45RA+ cells. The sample consisted of naive CD8+ T cells sorted from blood. The origin of the receptors is a man aged 25-40 years in good health.

The genes are TRBV7-9 and TRBJ2-3, with 12 bases lining up with TRBD2. The CDR3 loop spans 15 amino acids. Trimming at V came to 6 bases and at J to 4 bases, leaving 5 bases not matched to a gene. Germline CDR1 reads SEHNR; CDR2 reads FQNEAQ (reference sequence). As DNA, the CDR3 is TGTGCCAGCAGTCCTAGCGGGAGGGCCCCAGATACGCAGTATTTT. Protein product: CASSPSGRAPDTQYF.

This clone was counted once. The CDR3 DNA sequence: TGTGCCACCGACAGAGTCGGGTTTAATGAAAAACTGTTTTTT. This codes for CATDRVGFNEKLFF. The rearrangement links TRBV15 to TRBJ1-4, with D possibly TRBD1 on 5 matching bases. Trimming shortened V by 8 bases and J by 4 bases, and 14 bases separated the two germline ends. The CDR3 runs to 14 residues. The germline V gene encodes CDR1 LNHNV and CDR2 YYDKDF (reference sequence). The variable domain in full, with the rest retrieved from reference TRBV15 and TRBJ1-4, is DAMVIQNPRYQVTQFGKPVTLSCSQTLNHNVMYWYQQKSSQAPKLLFHYYDKDFNNEADTPDNFQSRRPNTSFCFLDIRSPGLGDTAMYLCATDRVGFNEKLFFGSGTQLSVL.

The chain links TRBV13 to TRBJ2-1; 8 nucleotides align to TRBD2. The CDR3 extends over 17 amino acids. CDR1 PRHDT and CDR2 FYEKMQ come from the germline V gene (reference sequence). The ends lost 0 bases at V and 0 bases at J; junction bases unmatched: 4. CDR3 in amino acids: CASSLGWGTSSYNEQFF. The CDR3 DNA follows: TGTGCCAGCAGCTTAGGTTGGGGGACTAGCTCCTACAATGAGCAGTTCTTC. The variable domain in full, with the rest retrieved from reference TRBV13 and TRBJ2-1, is AAGVIQSPRHLIKEKRETATLKCYPIPRHDTVYWYQQGPGQDPQFLISFYEKMQSDKGSIPDRFSAQQFSDYHSELNMSSLELGDSALYFCASSLGWGTSSYNEQFFGPGTRLTVL.

This clone was seen just once. V is TRBV7-9 and J is TRBJ2-7; D assignment may be TRBD1 or TRBD2 (6 bases each). Germline-derived CDR1 and CDR2 are SEHNR and FQNEAQ (reference sequence). V was cut by 10 bases and J by 3 bases, with 22 bases left in between. The CDR3 contains 15 residues. DNA for the CDR3: TGTGCCACCACCGCGGAGGGGGGCTGGGGCTACGAGCAGTACTTC. This codes for CATTAEGGWGYEQYF.

The chain links TRBV11-1 to TRBJ1-2; D not resolved. Germline CDR1 SGHAT, CDR2 FQDESV (reference sequence). The CDR3 runs to 13 residues. Trimming cost V 3 bases and J 4 bases, with 9 bases left between them. The CDR3 sequence is CASSFDVPYGYTF. CDR3 sequence (DNA): TGTGCCAGCAGCTTTGACGTCCCCTATGGCTACACCTTC.

The chain joins TRBV19 to TRBJ2-7; TRBD1 agrees at 7 bases. The CDR3 spans 15 residues. Germline CDR1 is LNHDA and CDR2 is SQIVND (reference sequence). Unmatched junction bases numbered 3, after V lost 1 base and J lost 0 bases. CDR3 amino acids: CASSIAGQISYEQYF. For the CDR3, the DNA is TGTGCCAGTAGTATAGCGGGACAGATCTCCTACGAGCAGTACTTC.

This rearrangement joins TRBV5-6 to TRBJ2-1; D gene ambiguous. The CDR3 sequence is 14 residues long. Trimming pared 6 bases from V and 5 bases from J, leaving 15 bases between. Germline-derived CDR1 and CDR2 are SGHDT and YYEEEE. CDR3 sequence: CASTPARINNEQFF. The DNA for the CDR3 is TGTGCCAGCACCCCGGCAAGGATCAACAATGAGCAGTTCTTC.

This clone came up once. The chain couples TRBV10-3 to TRBJ1-2, with D perhaps matching TRBD1 (6 bases). This CDR3 has 16 amino acids. Trimming took 0 bases from V and 5 from J, leaving 16 bases between them. Per the germline V gene, CDR1 is ENHRY and CDR2 is SYGVKD. CDR3 region: CAISESVAGAGYGYTF. In nucleotides, the CDR3 is TGTGCCATCAGTGAGTCGGTGGCAGGGGCCGGGTATGGCTACACCTTC.

This chain joins TRBV7-9 and TRBJ2-1; D is perhaps TRBD1 or TRBD2 (6 bases each). In germline, CDR1 is SEHNR, CDR2 FQNEAQ (reference sequence). V lost 3 bases, J lost 9 bases, and 18 bases lay in between. The CDR3 consists of 15 residues. CDR3 DNA sequence: TGTGCCAGCAGCTTCTTTACGGGGGCACAGGGTGAGCAGTTCTTC. Translation: CASSFFTGAQGEQFF.

This clone has only one observation. This chain links TRBV7-3 with TRBJ2-1, with TRBD2 matching over 7 bases. CDR3 length equals 14 residues. J gave up 6 bases and V 5 bases, and 7 bases lay outside the gene matches. The germline V gene encodes CDR1 SGHTA and CDR2 FQGTGA. CDR3 amino acids: CASSAGVAGNEQFF. As DNA, the CDR3 is TGTGCCAGCAGCGCCGGGGTAGCGGGCAATGAGCAGTTCTTC.

The chain couples TRBV6-5 to TRBJ2-1, with 10 nucleotides matching TRBD1. Germline V gene lookup returns CDR1 MNHEY and CDR2 SVGAGI. The V gene end was trimmed by 5 bases and the J gene end by 0 bases; junction bases not matched to a gene: 1. The length of the CDR3 is 15 residues. The CDR3 sequence is CASSRTGGSYNEQFF. The CDR3 DNA sequence: TGTGCCAGCAGTCGGACAGGGGGCTCCTACAATGAGCAGTTCTTC.

The chain couples TRBV7-9 to TRBJ2-3, with 11 bases lining up with TRBD2. Germline V gives CDR1 SEHNR, CDR2 FQNEAQ (reference sequence). The CDR3 has 16 amino acids. The V and J ends lost 6 bases and 2 bases, in that order; junction bases with no gene match: 7. CDR3 DNA: TGTGCCAGCAGAGACTGGGGACTAGCGGACACAGATACGCAGTATTTT. It is translated as CASRDWGLADTDTQYF. Drawing the rest from reference TRBV7-9 and TRBJ2-3, the complete variable domain is DTGVSQNPRHKITKRGQNVTFRCDPISEHNRLYWYRQTLGQGPEFLTYFQNEAQLEKSRLLSDRFSAERPKGSFSTLEIQRTEQGDSAMYLCASRDWGLADTDTQYFGPGTRLTVL.

CDR3 sequence (DNA): TGCGCCAGCAGCTTGGCTCCTGGGGCCAACGTCCTGACTTTC. Protein product: CASSLAPGANVLTF. V gene TRBV5-1 combines with J gene TRBJ2-6; D gene ambiguous. CDR1 and CDR2 from the germline V gene are SGHRS and YFSETQ. Trimming stripped 0 bases from V and 2 bases from J, with 3 bases between. The CDR3 is 14 amino acids.

This sequence joins TRBV19 and TRBJ2-7; maybe TRBD1 (6 bases). The CDR3 is 13 residues long. The V gene lost 4 bases and the J gene lost 5 bases, with 12 bases spanning the gap. Per the germline V gene, CDR1 is LNHDA and CDR2 is SQIVND (reference sequence). CDR3 DNA sequence: TGTGCCAGTAGTAAACAGGGTTCCCACGAGCAGTACTTC. It specifies CASSKQGSHEQYF.

The genes are TRBV27 and TRBJ2-3, with D hard to call. The CDR3 sequence is 13 residues long. V dropped 5 bases and J dropped 7 bases, with 13 bases sitting between them. Germline V gives CDR1 MNHEY, CDR2 SMNVEV (reference sequence). The CDR3 nucleotides are TGTGCCAGCAGTAGGCGTTACGTCCATACGCAGTATTTT. It encodes CASSRRYVHTQYF.

The rearrangement links TRBV7-9 to TRBJ2-7; D is undetermined. CDR1 is SEHNR, CDR2 FQNEAQ, per germline (reference sequence). V lost 2 bases to trimming and J lost 2 bases, with 7 bases between them. This CDR3 contains 13 residues. As DNA, the CDR3 is TGTGCCAGCAGCTTAATCCAGGCCTACGAGCAGTACTTC. Protein product: CASSLIQAYEQYF.

The chain has TRBV29-1 and TRBJ2-1; D remains ambiguous. The germline V gene encodes CDR1 SQVTM and CDR2 ANQGSEA. CDR3 size: 12 residues. V was shortened by 4 bases and J by 5 bases, with 9 bases between the two germline ends. For the CDR3, the DNA is TGCAGCGTTGTTGTCTTCAACAATGAGCAGTTCTTC. Protein sequence: CSVVVFNNEQFF.

This clone came up once. The chain uses TRBV5-4 and TRBJ2-3; 14 nucleotides match TRBD2. J was trimmed by 2 bases and V by 3 bases; bases with no gene match: 8. The CDR3 extends over 18 amino acids. Germline V CDR1 and CDR2: SGHNT, YYREEE (reference sequence). The CDR3 DNA reads as TGTGCCAGCAGCTGGGGACTAGCGGGAGTTAGCCCCACAGATACGCAGTATTTT. This codes for CASSWGLAGVSPTDTQYF. The full variable domain, its missing parts supplied by reference TRBV5-4 and TRBJ2-3, is ETGVTQSPTHLIKTRGQQVTLRCSSQSGHNTVSWYQQALGQGPQFIFQYYREEENGRGNFPPRFSGLQFPNYSSELNVNALELDDSALYLCASSWGLAGVSPTDTQYFGPGTRLTVL.

This chain uses TRBV19 with TRBJ2-7; D could derive from TRBD1 or TRBD2 (5 bases each). V lost 3 bases and J 1 base, leaving 13 bases between the germline ends. The CDR3 loop spans 15 amino acids. CDR1 is LNHDA and CDR2 is SQIVND in the germline V gene (reference sequence). The CDR3 loop reads CASSILRDGSYEQYF. Here the CDR3 DNA reads TGTGCCAGTAGTATTCTTAGGGACGGATCCTACGAGCAGTACTTC.

The gene calls are TRBV27 and TRBJ2-1, with D tentatively TRBD2 (5 bases). The germline gives CDR1 MNHEY, CDR2 SMNVEV (reference sequence). V was trimmed by 5 bases and J by 9 bases, leaving 17 bases between them. This CDR3 has 14 amino acids. The CDR3 bases are TGTGCCAGCAGTCTAGACCCTCTAGCTCGTGAGCAGTTCTTC. Translating it yields CASSLDPLAREQFF.

V and J are TRBV7-8 and TRBJ2-1; D is uncertain. This CDR3 has 15 amino acids. The V end lost 1 base, the J end lost 2 bases, and 9 bases lay between the germline ends. From germline, CDR1 is SGHVS and CDR2 FQNEAQ. The CDR3 region has the DNA TGTGCCAGCAGCTTAGTGTCAAAACCCTACAATGAGCAGTTCTTC. It specifies CASSLVSKPYNEQFF.

The chain is built from TRBV5-1 and TRBJ2-5, with D tentatively TRBD2 (6 bases). Trimming removed 0 bases at V and 7 bases at J, with 25 bases between. This CDR3 region has 18 residues. Looked up from germline, CDR1 is SGHRS and CDR2 is YFSETQ. The CDR3 spells CASSLAGRENSWRGTQYF. As DNA, the CDR3 is TGCGCCAGCAGCTTGGCCGGCAGAGAGAATAGCTGGAGGGGGACCCAGTACTTC.

J is TRBJ1-2 and V is TRBV25-1; D remains ambiguous. The CDR3 spans 15 residues. The ends were cut back, 2 bases at V and 8 bases at J, with 18 bases in the middle. CDR1 is MGHDK, CDR2 SYGVNS, per germline. The CDR3 nucleotides read TGTGCCAGCAGTGAAACGAAATCGGGGTCAAACGGCTACACCTTC. Its protein product is CASSETKSGSNGYTF.

V gene TRBV6-1 combines with J gene TRBJ2-7; D ambiguous. This CDR3 comprises 11 residues. Trimming left V 3 bases short and J 3 bases short, with 3 bases between. The germline CDR1 and CDR2 sequences are MNHNS and SASEGT. CDR3 sequence reads: CASSDNYEQYF. CDR3 DNA sequence: TGTGCCAGCAGTGATAACTACGAGCAGTACTTC.